The present entry profiles one T cell receptor beta chain with its context. Its cognate antigen is unknown. PCR involved 60 Vbeta and 13 Jbeta primers. Measured with immunoSEQ multiplex PCR; TCRdb has only the in-frame clones, and not every one. The sample carries approximately 80,000 clones, around 80% recorded once. This sample stems from a study of cytomegalovirus exposure and HLA in healthy donors. Study context: About 79 million unique TCRs from HLA-typed donors were held in an early data release.

The study, taken as a whole, reports: One later analysis reportedly identified an Asian-associated ancestry cluster that showed fewer N-insertions than the roughly 600-donor mean. Later analysis associated a missense DCLRE1C variant with TCR beta V- and J-gene trimming. The authors later found HLA-associated TCR beta chains more clonally expanded than equally common others.

This CDR3 comprises 17 residues. V was clipped by 5 bases and J by 0 bases, with 16 bases between them. Germline CDR1 and CDR2: MDHEN and SYDVKM. The source of this sequence is a male donor in good health and CMV-seropositive. The specimen sequenced was PBMCs. The chain joins TRBV28 to TRBJ1-4; maybe TRBD1 (6 bases). The CDR3 DNA reads as TGTGCCAGCAGTCCGAGGGGGGGGCCGGCAACTAATGAAAAACTGTTTTTT. It specifies CASSPRGGPATNEKLFF.